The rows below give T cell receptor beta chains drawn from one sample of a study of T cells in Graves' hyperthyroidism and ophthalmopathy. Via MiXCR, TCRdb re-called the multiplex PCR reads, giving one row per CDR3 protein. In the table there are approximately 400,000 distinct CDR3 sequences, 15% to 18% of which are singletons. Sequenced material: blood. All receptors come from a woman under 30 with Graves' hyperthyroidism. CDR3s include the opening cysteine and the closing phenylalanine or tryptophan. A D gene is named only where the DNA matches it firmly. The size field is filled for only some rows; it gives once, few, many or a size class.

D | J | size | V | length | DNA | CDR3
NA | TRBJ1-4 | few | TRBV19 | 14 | TGTGCCAGTAAGCCAGACGCAACTAATGAAAAACTGTTTTTT | CASKPDATNEKLFF
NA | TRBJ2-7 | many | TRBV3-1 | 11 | TGTGCCAGCAGCCAACTGGGGGAGCAGTACTTC | CASSQLGEQYF
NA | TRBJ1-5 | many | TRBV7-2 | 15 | TGTGCCAGCAGCTCCGGGGGAAATAGCAATCAGCCCCAGCATTTT | CASSSGGNSNQPQHF
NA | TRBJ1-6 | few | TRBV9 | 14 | TGTGCCAGCAGCATTGCGGACACCAATTCACCCCTCCACTTT | CASSIADTNSPLHF
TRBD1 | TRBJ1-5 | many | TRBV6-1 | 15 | TGTGCCAGCAGTTCTGGGACAGGACGGAATCAGCCCCAGCATTTT | CASSSGTGRNQPQHF
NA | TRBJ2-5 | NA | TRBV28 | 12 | TGTGCCAGCACCTCTGGAGAGGTCGGACAGTACTTC | CASTSGEVGQYF
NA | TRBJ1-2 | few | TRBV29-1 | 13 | TGCAGCGTACCCGGGGCAACTAACTATGGCTACACCTTC | CSVPGATNYGYTF
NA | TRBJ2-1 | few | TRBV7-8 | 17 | TGTGCCAGCAGCTTACAGCCATTGCGGGGCCGGCACAATGAGCAGTTCTTC | CASSLQPLRGRHNEQFF
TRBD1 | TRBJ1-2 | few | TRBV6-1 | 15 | TGTGCCAGCAGTACTGGGACAGGGGGCAAAGGGGGCTACACCTTC | CASSTGTGGKGGYTF
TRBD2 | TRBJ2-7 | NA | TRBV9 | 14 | TGTGCCAGCAGTTATGGACTAGGCCCCGACGAGCAGTACTTC | CASSYGLGPDEQYF
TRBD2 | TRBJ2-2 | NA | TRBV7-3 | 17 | TGTGCCAGCAGATCCACCCCGGGACTAGCGGGAAGAGGGGAGCTGTTTTTT | CASRSTPGLAGRGELFF
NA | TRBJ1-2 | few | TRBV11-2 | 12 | TGTGCCAGCAGCTTATCTGACACTAGCTACACCTTC | CASSLSDTSYTF
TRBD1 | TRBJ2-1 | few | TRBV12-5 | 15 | TGTGCTAGTGGTTTTACGGGGACAGGGCTCAATGAGCAGTTCTTC | CASGFTGTGLNEQFF
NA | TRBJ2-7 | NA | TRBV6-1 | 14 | TGTGCCAGCAGTGAACAACAGGGTCCAGGAGAGCAGTACTTC | CASSEQQGPGEQYF
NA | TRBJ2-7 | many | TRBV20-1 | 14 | TGCAGTGCTAGAGATCCCAAGGGGTCGGGTGAGCAGTACTTC | CSARDPKGSGEQYF
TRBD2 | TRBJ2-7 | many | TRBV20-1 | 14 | TGCAGTGCTAGAGAAGGACTAGCTTCCTACGAGCAGTACTTC | CSAREGLASYEQYF
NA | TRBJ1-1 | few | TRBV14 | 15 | TGTGCCAGCAGCCACTGGGGGCGGGGGAACACTGAAGCTTTCTTT | CASSHWGRGNTEAFF